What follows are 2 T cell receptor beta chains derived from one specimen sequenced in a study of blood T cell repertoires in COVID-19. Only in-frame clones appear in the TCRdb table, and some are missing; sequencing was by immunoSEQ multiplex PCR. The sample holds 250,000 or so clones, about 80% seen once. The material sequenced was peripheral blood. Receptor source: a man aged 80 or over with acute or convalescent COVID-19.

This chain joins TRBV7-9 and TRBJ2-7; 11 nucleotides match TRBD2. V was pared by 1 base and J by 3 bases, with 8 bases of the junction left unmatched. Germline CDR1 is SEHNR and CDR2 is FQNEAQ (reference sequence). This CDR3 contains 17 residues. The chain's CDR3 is CASSLERTSGLRYEQYF. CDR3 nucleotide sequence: TGTGCCAGCAGCTTAGAACGGACTAGCGGGCTCCGCTACGAGCAGTACTTC.

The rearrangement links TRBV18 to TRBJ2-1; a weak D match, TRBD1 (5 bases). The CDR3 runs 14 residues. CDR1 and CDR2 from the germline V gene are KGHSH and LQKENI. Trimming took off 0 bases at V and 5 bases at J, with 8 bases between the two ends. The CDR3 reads CASSPPATDNEQFF. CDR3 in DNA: TGTGCCAGCTCACCACCGGCGACAGACAATGAGCAGTTCTTC. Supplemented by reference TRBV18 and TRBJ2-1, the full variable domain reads NAGVMQNPRHLVRRRGQEARLRCSPMKGHSHVYWYRQLPEEGLKFMVYLQKENIIDESGMPKERFSAEFPKEGPSILRIQQVVRGDSAAYFCASSPPATDNEQFFGPGTRLTVL.